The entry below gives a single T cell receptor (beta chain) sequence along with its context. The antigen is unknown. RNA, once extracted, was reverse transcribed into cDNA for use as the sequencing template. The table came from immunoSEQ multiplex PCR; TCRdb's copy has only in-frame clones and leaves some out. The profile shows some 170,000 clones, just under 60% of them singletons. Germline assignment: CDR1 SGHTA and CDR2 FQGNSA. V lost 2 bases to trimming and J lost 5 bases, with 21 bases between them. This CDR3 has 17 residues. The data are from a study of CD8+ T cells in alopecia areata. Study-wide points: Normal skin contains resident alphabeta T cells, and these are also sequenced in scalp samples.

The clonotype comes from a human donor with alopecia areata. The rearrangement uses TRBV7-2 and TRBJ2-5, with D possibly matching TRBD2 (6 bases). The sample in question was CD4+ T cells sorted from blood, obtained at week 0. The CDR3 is CASSLKEIAVFGETQYF. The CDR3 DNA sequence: TGTGCCAGCAGCTTAAAGGAAATAGCGGTCTTTGGGGAGACCCAGTACTTC.